These 20 T cell receptor beta chains originate from one sample sequenced in a study of cytomegalovirus exposure and HLA in healthy donors. The data were produced by immunoSEQ multiplex PCR, yet TCRdb's version contains in-frame clones alone and is incomplete. The table includes 59,000 or so clones, 89% detected once. Sequenced sample: PBMCs. Receptor source: a woman aged 18-35 years in good health and CMV-seronegative.

J is TRBJ2-1 and V is TRBV5-1; tentative D call: TRBD2 (6 bases). Trimming left V 2 bases short and J 4 bases short, with 10 bases between. Per the germline V gene, CDR1 is SGHRS and CDR2 is YFSETQ. This CDR3 region has 14 residues. Written as DNA, the CDR3 is TGCGCCAGCAGCTTAGGGGACTTATACAATGAGCAGTTCTTC. Protein: CASSLGDLYNEQFF.

The rearrangement joins TRBV6-1 to TRBJ2-3; 11 nucleotides align to TRBD2. The CDR3 is 15 amino acids. Germline V gene sequence: CDR1 MNHNS, CDR2 SASEGT. The V segment lost 4 bases and the J segment 6 bases; nucleotides outside the gene matches: 6. CDR3 DNA: TGTGCCAGCAGTGGACTAGCGGGATGGTCGGATACGCAGTATTTT. Translation: CASSGLAGWSDTQYF.

This sequence joins TRBV15 and TRBJ1-4; 8 nucleotides agree with TRBD1. The CDR3 runs to 13 residues. Per germline, CDR1 LNHNV and CDR2 YYDKDF (reference sequence). Losses at the gene ends were 3 bases for V and 7 bases for J; bases not matched to a gene: 1. The CDR3: CATSRTGVEKLFF. The CDR3 DNA reads as TGTGCCACCAGCAGGACAGGGGTTGAAAAACTGTTTTTT.

V usage is TRBV5-6 and J usage is TRBJ1-6; 7 bases are shared with TRBD1. Germline V gene sequence: CDR1 SGHDT, CDR2 YYEEEE. CDR3 length: 15 residues. V gave up 2 bases and J gave up 5 bases; unmatched junction bases: 4. The CDR3 DNA sequence: TGTGCCAGCAGCTTTGGGGACAGCAATAATTCACCCCTCCACTTT. This sequence encodes CASSFGDSNNSPLHF.

The V and J genes are TRBV5-1 and TRBJ2-7; 7 bases map to TRBD2. J lost 6 bases, V lost 0 bases, and 3 bases had no gene match. The CDR3 runs to 13 residues. From germline, CDR1 is SGHRS and CDR2 YFSETQ. CDR3 in amino acids: CASSLESGGEQYF. DNA of the CDR3: TGCGCCAGCAGCTTGGAGTCGGGAGGCGAGCAGTACTTC.

The J gene is TRBJ2-7, the V gene TRBV29-1; 7 positions match TRBD1. This CDR3 is built from 18 residues. The trim removed 4 bases at V and 0 bases at J, leaving 18 bases unmatched. CDR1 and CDR2 (germline): SQVTM, ANQGSEA. The CDR3 DNA is TGCAGCGTTGTGTCCTACCCCCATTCGGCAGGGGGCTCCTACGAGCAGTACTTC. This sequence encodes CSVVSYPHSAGGSYEQYF.

About this clone itself: The junction shows a germline mismatch at one end, possibly a read error. The chain is built from TRBV7-9 and TRBJ2-7; 7 nucleotides align to TRBD1. Germline CDR1 SEHNR, CDR2 FQNEAQ (reference sequence). The CDR3 runs to 15 residues. CDR3 DNA: TGTGCCAGCAGCTCCCCCTTGGCACAGGGGCCGCCCAGGGACTTC. It codes for CASSSPLAQGPPRDF.

The chain recombines TRBV6-5 with TRBJ1-2, with 7 bases lining up with TRBD1. The CDR3 is 15 residues long. Germline CDR1 is MNHEY and CDR2 is SVGAGI. Germline trimming cut 4 bases from V and 6 bases from J; bases unmatched to any gene: 11. DNA for the CDR3: TGTGCCAGCAGTTTAGGGGACAGACATACCGATGGCTACACCTTC. Translation: CASSLGDRHTDGYTF.

This rearrangement joins TRBV11-2 to TRBJ2-1; tentatively, D is TRBD2 (5 bases). Trimming stripped 1 base from V and 1 base from J, with 20 bases between. The CDR3 totals 19 residues. The V gene's germline CDR1 is SGHAT and CDR2 FQNNGV. CDR3 loop: CASSLGRWTVKRSYNEQFF. The CDR3, as DNA: TGTGCCAGCAGCTTAGGCCGATGGACTGTCAAGAGATCCTACAATGAGCAGTTCTTC. Based on the CDR3 plus reference TRBV11-2 and TRBJ2-1, the full variable domain is EAGVAQSPRYKIIEKRQSVAFWCNPISGHATLYWYQQILGQGPKLLIQFQNNGVVDDSQLPKDRFSAERLKGVDSTLKIQPAKLEDSAVYLCASSLGRWTVKRSYNEQFFGPGTRLTVL.

This rearrangement joins TRBV6-5 to TRBJ2-6; 7 bases are a match to TRBD1. After removal of 5 bases from V and 2 bases from J, the junction contained 3 bases not matched to a gene. Germline V gene data show CDR1 as MNHEY and CDR2 as SVGAGI. This CDR3 comprises 15 residues. CDR3 loop: CASSVTGAGANVLTF. Written as DNA, the CDR3 is TGTGCCAGCAGTGTTACAGGGGCTGGGGCCAACGTCCTGACTTTC.

This chain links TRBV5-6 with TRBJ2-3, with 11 positions matching TRBD2. This CDR3 is built from 15 residues. The germline CDR1 and CDR2 sequences are SGHDT and YYEEEE. The trim removed 4 bases at V and 6 bases at J, leaving 7 bases unmatched. CDR3 sequence (DNA): TGTGCCAGCAGCCTAGCGGGGGGTCTTCTCGATACGCAGTATTTT. Translating gives CASSLAGGLLDTQYF.

The chain combines TRBV29-1 with TRBJ1-1; weak D call: TRBD1 (6 bases). V dropped 7 bases and J dropped 10 bases, with 19 bases sitting between them. CDR1 SQVTM and CDR2 ANQGSEA come from the germline V gene. The CDR3 consists of 12 residues. DNA for the CDR3: TGCAGCGCCTCAGTTTCAGGGGATTCAGCTTTCTTT. Its translation: CSASVSGDSAFF.

V is TRBV7-2 and J is TRBJ1-2; 9 bases map to TRBD1. Germline V gene data show CDR1 as SGHTA and CDR2 as FQGNSA. The V segment lost 5 bases and the J segment 8 bases; nucleotides outside the gene matches: 9. The CDR3 runs to 14 residues. CDR3 in amino acids: CASSPRTGEGGYTF. In DNA, the CDR3 is TGTGCCAGCAGCCCCCGGACAGGGGAGGGAGGCTACACCTTC.

The chain recombines TRBV28 with TRBJ1-4; D is uncertain. Trimming removed 7 bases from V and 7 bases from J, with 13 bases in between. The CDR3 has 13 residues. The V gene's germline CDR1 is MDHEN and CDR2 SYDVKM. DNA for the CDR3: TGTGCCAGCACCAACCTGGGAGGTGAAAAACTGTTTTTT. The encoded protein is CASTNLGGEKLFF.

The chain joins TRBV27 to TRBJ2-1; D unclear. This CDR3 is 15 amino acids long. Trimming removed 2 bases from V and 4 bases from J, with 12 bases in between. Germline assignment: CDR1 MNHEY and CDR2 SMNVEV (reference sequence). The CDR3 is CASSLTRSTYNEQFF. Written as DNA, the CDR3 is TGTGCCAGCAGTTTAACGCGGTCTACGTACAATGAGCAGTTCTTC.

This chain joins TRBV6-6 and TRBJ2-3; possible D gene TRBD1, 8 bases. V lost 5 bases and J lost 2, with 14 bases in between. The germline gives CDR1 MNHNY, CDR2 SVGAGI (reference sequence). The CDR3 runs 15 residues. The CDR3 spells CASSPQGDYTDTQYF. CDR3 nucleotides: TGTGCCAGCAGTCCACAGGGGGACTACACAGATACGCAGTATTTT.

V and J are TRBV9 and TRBJ2-2, with 9 bases that match TRBD1. CDR1 is SGDLS and CDR2 is YYNGEE in the germline V gene. The length of the CDR3 is 16 residues. J gave up 7 bases and V 5 bases, and 12 bases lay outside the gene matches. The CDR3 is CASRDETGGLGGELFF. As DNA, the CDR3 is TGTGCCAGCAGAGATGAGACAGGGGGTTTGGGCGGGGAGCTGTTTTTT.

The rearrangement joins TRBV9 to TRBJ2-3, with a possible D match to TRBD2 (5 bases). In germline, CDR1 is SGDLS, CDR2 YYNGEE. V dropped 3 bases and J dropped 0 bases, with 11 bases sitting between them. The CDR3 contains 15 residues. CDR3 region: CASSASGLSTDTQYF. CDR3 sequence (DNA): TGTGCCAGCAGCGCCAGCGGACTTAGCACAGATACGCAGTATTTT.

This chain connects TRBV30 to TRBJ1-2; 8 positions match TRBD1. V trimming: 4 bases; J trimming: 0 bases; junction bases outside the gene matches: 13. Per the germline V gene, CDR1 is GTSNPN and CDR2 is SVGIG (reference sequence). This CDR3 has 17 amino acids. The CDR3 loop reads CAWTLWDRSLTNYGYTF. The CDR3 nucleotides read TGTGCCTGGACCCTGTGGGACAGGTCCTTGACTAACTATGGCTACACCTTC. Variable domain in full (rest from reference TRBV30 and TRBJ1-2): SQTIHQWPATLVQPVGSPLSLECTVEGTSNPNLYWYRQAAGRGLQLLFYSVGIGQISSEVPQNLSASRPQDRQFILSSKKLLLSDSGFYLCAWTLWDRSLTNYGYTFGSGTRLTVV.

On this clone: Additional DNA sequences in this sample encode the identical CDR3. The chain links TRBV11-2 to TRBJ2-7; no clear D gene. CDR1 SGHAT and CDR2 FQNNGV come from the germline V gene. The CDR3 sequence is 13 residues long. Trimming left V 0 bases short and J 3 bases short, with 6 bases between. CDR3 DNA sequence: TGTGCCAGCAGCTTAGAAGCCGGCTACGAGCAGTACTTC. It yields the protein CASSLEAGYEQYF.